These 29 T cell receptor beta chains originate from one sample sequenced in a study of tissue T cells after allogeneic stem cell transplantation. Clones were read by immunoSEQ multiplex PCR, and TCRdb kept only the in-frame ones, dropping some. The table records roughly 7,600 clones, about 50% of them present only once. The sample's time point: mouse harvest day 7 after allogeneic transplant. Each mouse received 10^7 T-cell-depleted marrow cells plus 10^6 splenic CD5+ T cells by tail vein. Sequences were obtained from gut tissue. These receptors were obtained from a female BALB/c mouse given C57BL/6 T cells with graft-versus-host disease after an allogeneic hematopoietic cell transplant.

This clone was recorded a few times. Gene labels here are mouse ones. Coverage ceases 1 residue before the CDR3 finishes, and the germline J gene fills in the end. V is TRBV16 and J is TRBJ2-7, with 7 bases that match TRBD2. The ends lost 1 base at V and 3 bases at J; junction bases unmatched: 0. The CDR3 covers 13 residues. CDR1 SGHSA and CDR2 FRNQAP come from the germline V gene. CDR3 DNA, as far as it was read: TGTGCAAGCAGCTTAGCTGGGGGCTATGAACAGTAC. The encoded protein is CASSLAGGYEQY. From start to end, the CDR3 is CASSLAGGYEQYF.

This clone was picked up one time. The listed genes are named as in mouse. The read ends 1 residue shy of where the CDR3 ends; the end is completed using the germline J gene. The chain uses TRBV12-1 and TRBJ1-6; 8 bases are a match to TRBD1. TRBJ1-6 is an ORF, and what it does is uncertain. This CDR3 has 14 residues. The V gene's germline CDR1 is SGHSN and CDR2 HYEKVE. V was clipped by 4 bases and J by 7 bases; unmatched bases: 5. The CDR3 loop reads CASSWTGLNSPLYF. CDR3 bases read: TGTGCCAGCTCCTGGACAGGGTTGAATTCGCCCCTCTAC.

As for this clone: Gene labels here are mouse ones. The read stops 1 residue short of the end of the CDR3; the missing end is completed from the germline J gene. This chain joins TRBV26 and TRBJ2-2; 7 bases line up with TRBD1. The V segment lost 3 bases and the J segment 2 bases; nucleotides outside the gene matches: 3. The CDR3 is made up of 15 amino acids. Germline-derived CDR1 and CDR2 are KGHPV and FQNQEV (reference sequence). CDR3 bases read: TGTGCCAGCAGTCTACTCAGGGGGAACACCGGGCAGCTCTAC. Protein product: CASSLLRGNTGQLY. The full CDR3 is CASSLLRGNTGQLYF.

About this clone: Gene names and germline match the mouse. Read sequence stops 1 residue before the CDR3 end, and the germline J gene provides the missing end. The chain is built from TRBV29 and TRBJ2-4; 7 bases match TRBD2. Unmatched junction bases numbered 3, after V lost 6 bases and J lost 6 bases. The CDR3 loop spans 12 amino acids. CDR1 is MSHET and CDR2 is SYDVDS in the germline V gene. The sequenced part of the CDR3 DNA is TGTGCTAGCAGCCCGACTGGGAACACCTTGTAC. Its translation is CASSPTGNTLY. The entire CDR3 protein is CASSPTGNTLYF.

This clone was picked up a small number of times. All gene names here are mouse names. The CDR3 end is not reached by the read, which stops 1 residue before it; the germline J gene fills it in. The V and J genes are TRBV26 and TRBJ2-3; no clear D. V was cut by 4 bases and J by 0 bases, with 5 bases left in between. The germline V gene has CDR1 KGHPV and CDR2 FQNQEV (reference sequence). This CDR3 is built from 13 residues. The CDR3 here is CASSPLSAETLYF. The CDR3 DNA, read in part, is TGTGCCAGCAGTCCCCTGAGTGCAGAAACGCTGTAT.

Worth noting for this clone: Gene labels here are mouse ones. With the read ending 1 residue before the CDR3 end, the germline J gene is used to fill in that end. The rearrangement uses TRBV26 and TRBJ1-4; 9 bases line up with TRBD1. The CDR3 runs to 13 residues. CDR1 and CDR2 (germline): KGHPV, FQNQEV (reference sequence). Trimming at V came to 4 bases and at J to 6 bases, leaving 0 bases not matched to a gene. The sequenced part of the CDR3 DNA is TGTGCCAGCAGTCGGACAGGGGACGAAAGATTATTT. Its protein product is CASSRTGDERLF. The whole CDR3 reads CASSRTGDERLFF.

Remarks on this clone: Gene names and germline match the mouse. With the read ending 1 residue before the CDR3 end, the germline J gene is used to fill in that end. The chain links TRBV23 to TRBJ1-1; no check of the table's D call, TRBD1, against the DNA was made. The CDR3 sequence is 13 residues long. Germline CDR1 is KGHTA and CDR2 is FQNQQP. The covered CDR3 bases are TGCTCCAGCAGTCCAGGGGAGAACACAGAAGTCTTC. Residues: CSSSPGENTEVF. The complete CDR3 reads CSSSPGENTEVFF.

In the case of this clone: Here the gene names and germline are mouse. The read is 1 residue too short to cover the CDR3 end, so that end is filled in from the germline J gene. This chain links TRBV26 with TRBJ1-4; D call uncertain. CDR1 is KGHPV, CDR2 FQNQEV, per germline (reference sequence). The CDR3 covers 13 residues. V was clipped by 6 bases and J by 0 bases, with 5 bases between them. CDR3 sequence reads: CASSTISNERLFF. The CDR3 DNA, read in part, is TGTGCCAGCAGCACAATTTCCAACGAAAGATTATTT. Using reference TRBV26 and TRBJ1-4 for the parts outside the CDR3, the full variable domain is NSKVIQTPRYLVKGQGQKAKMRCIPEKGHPVVFWYQQNKNNEFKFLINFQNQEVLQQIDMTEKRFSAECPSNSPCSLEIQSSEAGDSALYLCASSTISNERLFFGHGTKLSVL.

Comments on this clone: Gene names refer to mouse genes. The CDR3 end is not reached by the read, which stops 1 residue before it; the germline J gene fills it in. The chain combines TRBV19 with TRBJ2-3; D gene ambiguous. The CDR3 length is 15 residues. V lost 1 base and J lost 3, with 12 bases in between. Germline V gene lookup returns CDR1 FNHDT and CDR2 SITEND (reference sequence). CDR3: CASSIQQYGAETLYF. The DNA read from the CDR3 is TGTGCCAGCAGTATACAACAGTATGGGGCAGAAACGCTGTAT.

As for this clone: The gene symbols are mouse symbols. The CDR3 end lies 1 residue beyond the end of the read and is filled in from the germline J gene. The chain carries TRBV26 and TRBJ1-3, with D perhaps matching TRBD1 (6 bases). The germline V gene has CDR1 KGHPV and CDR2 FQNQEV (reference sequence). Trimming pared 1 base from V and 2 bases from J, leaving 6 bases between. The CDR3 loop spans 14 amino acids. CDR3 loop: CASSLWGPGNTLYF. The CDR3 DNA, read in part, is TGTGCCAGCAGTCTGTGGGGGCCTGGAAATACGCTCTAT.

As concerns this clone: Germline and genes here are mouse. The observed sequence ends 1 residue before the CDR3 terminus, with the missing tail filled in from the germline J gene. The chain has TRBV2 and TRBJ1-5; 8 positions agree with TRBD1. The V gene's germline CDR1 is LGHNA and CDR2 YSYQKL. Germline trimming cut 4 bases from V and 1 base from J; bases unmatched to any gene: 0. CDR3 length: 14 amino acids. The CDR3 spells CASSRDRNNQAPLF. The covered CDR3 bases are TGTGCCAGCAGCCGGGACAGGAACAACCAGGCTCCGCTT.

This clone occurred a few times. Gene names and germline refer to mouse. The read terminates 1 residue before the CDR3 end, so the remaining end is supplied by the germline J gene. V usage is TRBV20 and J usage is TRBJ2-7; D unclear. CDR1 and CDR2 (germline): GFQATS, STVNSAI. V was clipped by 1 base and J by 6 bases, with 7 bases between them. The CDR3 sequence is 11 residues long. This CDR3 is CGARAGFEQYF. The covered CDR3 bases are TGTGGTGCTAGGGCAGGATTTGAACAGTAC.

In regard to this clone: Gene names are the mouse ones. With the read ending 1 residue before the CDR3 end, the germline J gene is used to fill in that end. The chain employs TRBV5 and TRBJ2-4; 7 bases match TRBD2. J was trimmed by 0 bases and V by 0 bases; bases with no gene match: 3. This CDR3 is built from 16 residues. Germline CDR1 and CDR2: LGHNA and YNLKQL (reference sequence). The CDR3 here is CASSQDWGVSQNTLYF. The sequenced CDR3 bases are TGTGCCAGCAGCCAAGATTGGGGGGTTAGTCAAAACACCTTGTAC.

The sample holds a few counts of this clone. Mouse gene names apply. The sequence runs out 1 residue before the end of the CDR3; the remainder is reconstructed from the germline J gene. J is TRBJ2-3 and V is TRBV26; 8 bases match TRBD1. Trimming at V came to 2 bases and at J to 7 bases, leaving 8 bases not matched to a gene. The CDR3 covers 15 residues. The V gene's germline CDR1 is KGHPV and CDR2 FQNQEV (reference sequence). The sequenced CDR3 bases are TGTGCCAGCAGTCTGGAAACAGGGGGGTGGCAAACGCTGTAT. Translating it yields CASSLETGGWQTLY. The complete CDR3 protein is CASSLETGGWQTLYF. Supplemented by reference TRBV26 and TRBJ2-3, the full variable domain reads NSKVIQTPRYLVKGQGQKAKMRCIPEKGHPVVFWYQQNKNNEFKFLINFQNQEVLQQIDMTEKRFSAECPSNSPCSLEIQSSEAGDSALYLCASSLETGGWQTLYFGSGTRLTVL.

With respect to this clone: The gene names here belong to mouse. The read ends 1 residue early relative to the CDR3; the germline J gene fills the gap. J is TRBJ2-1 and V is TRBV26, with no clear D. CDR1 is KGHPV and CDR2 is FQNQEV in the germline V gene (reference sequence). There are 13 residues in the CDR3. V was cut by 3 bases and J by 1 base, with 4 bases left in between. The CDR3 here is CASSLLNYAEQFF. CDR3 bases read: TGTGCCAGCAGTCTTCTGAACTATGCTGAGCAGTTC. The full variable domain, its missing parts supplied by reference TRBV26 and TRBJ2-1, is NSKVIQTPRYLVKGQGQKAKMRCIPEKGHPVVFWYQQNKNNEFKFLINFQNQEVLQQIDMTEKRFSAECPSNSPCSLEIQSSEAGDSALYLCASSLLNYAEQFFGPGTRLTVL.

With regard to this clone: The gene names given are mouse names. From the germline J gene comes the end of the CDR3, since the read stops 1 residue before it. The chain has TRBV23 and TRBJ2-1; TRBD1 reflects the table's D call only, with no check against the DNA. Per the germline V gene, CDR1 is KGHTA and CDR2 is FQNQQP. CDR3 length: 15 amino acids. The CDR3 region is CSSSQTGGAGAEQFF. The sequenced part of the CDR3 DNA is TGCTCCAGCAGTCAAACAGGGGGCGCAGGAGCTGAGCAGTTC.

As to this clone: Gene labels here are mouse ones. The DNA read from the CDR3 is TGTGCCAGCAGACTGGGGGGGGAAGACACCCAGTAC. It specifies CASRLGGEDTQY. The whole CDR3 is CASRLGGEDTQYF. V is TRBV26 and J is TRBJ2-5, with 10 positions matching TRBD2. The observed sequence ends 1 residue before the CDR3 terminus, with the missing tail filled in from the germline J gene. The V gene end was trimmed by 6 bases and the J gene end by 4 bases; junction bases not matched to a gene: 1. There are 13 residues in the CDR3. Germline V gene sequence: CDR1 KGHPV, CDR2 FQNQEV (reference sequence).

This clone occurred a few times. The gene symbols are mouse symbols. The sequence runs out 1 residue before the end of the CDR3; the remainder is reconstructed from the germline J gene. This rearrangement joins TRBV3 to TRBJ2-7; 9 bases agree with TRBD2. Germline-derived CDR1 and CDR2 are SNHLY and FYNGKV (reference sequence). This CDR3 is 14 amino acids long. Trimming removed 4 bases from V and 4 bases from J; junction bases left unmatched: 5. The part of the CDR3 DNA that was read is TGTGCCAGCAGCTCTCGACTGGGGGTTTATGAACAGTAC. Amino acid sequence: CASSSRLGVYEQY. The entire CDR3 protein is CASSSRLGVYEQYF.

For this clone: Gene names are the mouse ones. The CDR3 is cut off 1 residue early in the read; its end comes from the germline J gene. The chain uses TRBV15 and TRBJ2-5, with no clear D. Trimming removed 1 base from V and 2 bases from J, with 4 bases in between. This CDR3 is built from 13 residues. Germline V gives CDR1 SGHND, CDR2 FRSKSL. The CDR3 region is CASSLDIQDTQYF. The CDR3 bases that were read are TGTGCCAGCAGTTTAGACATCCAAGACACCCAGTAC. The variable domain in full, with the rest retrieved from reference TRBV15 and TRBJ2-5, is DAGVTQTPRHEVAEKGQTIILKCEPVSGHNDLFWYRQTKIQGLELLSYFRSKSLMEDGGAFKDRFKAEMLNSSFSTLKIQPTEPKDSAVYLCASSLDIQDTQYFGPGTRLLVL.

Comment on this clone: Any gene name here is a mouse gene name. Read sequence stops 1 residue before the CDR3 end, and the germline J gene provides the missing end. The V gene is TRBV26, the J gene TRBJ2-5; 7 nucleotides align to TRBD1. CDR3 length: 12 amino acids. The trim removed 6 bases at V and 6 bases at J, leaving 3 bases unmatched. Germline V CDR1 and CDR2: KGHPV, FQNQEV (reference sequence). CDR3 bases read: TGTGCCAGCAGCCTGACAGGGGACACCCAGTAC. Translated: CASSLTGDTQY. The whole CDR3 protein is CASSLTGDTQYF.

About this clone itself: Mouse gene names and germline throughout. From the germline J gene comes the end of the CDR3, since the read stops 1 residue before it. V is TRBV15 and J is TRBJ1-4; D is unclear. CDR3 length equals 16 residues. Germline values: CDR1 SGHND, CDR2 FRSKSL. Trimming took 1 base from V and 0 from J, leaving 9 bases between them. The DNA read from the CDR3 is TGTGCCAGCAGTTTAGGCCAAAAAATTTCCAACGAAAGATTATTT. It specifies CASSLGQKISNERLF. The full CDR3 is CASSLGQKISNERLFF.

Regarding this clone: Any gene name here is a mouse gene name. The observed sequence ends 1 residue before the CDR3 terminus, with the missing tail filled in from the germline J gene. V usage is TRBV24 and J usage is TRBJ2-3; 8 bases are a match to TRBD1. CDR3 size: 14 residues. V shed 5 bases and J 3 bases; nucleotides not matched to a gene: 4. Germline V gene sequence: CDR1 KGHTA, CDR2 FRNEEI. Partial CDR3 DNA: TGTGCCAGCAGTGACAGGGGTGGGGCAGAAACGCTGTAT. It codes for CASSDRGGAETLY. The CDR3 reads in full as CASSDRGGAETLYF.

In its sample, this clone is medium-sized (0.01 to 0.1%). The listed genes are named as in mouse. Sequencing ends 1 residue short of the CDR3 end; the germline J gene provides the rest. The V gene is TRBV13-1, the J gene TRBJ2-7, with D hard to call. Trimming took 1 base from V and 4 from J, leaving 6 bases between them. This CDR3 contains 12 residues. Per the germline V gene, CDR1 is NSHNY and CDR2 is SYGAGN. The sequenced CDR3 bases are TGTGCCAGCAGTGATCCCAGTTATGAACAGTAC. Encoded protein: CASSDPSYEQY. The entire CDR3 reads CASSDPSYEQYF.

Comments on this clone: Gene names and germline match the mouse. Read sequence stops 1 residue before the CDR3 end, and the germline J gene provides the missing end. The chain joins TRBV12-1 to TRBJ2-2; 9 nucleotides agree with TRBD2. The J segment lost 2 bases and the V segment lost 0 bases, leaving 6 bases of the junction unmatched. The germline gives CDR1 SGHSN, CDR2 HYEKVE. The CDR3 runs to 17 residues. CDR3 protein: CASSLEGWGGNTGQLYF. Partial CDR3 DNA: TGTGCCAGCTCTCTCGAGGGCTGGGGGGGGAACACCGGGCAGCTCTAC.

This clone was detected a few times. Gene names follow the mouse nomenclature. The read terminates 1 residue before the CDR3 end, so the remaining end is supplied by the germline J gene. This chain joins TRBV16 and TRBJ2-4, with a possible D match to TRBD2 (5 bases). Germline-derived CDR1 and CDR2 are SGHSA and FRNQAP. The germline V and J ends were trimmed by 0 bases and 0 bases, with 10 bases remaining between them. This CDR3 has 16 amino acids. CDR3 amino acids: CASSLESGSSQNTLYF. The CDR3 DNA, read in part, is TGTGCAAGCAGCTTAGAGTCTGGGTCTAGTCAAAACACCTTGTAC. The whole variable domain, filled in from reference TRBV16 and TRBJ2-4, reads NAGVIQTPRHKVTGKGQEATLWCEPISGHSAVFWYRQTIVQGLEFLTYFRNQAPIDDSGMPKERFSAQMPNQSHSTLKIQSTQPQDSAVYLCASSLESGSSQNTLYFGAGTRLSVL.

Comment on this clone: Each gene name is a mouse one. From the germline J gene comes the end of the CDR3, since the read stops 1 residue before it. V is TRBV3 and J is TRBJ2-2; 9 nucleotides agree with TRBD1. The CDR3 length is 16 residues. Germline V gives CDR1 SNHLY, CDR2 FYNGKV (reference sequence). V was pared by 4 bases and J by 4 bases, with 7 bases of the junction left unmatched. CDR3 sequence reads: CASSSQGARATGQLYF. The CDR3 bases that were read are TGTGCCAGCAGCTCACAGGGGGCGCGGGCCACCGGGCAGCTCTAC. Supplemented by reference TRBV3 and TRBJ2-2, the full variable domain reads GPKVLQIPSHQIIDMGQMVTLNCDPVSNHLYFYWYKQILGQQMEFLVNFYNGKVMEKSKLFKDQFSVERPDGSYFTLKIQPTALEDSAVYFCASSSQGARATGQLYFGEGSKLTVL.

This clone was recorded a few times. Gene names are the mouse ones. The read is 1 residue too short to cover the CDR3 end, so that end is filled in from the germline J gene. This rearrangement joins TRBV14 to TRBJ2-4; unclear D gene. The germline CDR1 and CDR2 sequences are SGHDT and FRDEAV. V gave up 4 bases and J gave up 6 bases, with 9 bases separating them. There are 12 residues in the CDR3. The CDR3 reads CASSPGVNTLYF. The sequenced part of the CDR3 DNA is TGTGCCAGCAGTCCCGGGGTCAACACCTTGTAC.

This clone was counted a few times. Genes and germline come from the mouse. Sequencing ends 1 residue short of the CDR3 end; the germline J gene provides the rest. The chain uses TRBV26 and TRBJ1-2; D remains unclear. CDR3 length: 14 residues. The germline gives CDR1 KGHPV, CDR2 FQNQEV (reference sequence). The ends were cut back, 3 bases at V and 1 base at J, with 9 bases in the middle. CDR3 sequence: CASSLPGRNSDYTF. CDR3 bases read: TGTGCCAGCAGTCTTCCCGGGAGAAACTCCGACTACACC.

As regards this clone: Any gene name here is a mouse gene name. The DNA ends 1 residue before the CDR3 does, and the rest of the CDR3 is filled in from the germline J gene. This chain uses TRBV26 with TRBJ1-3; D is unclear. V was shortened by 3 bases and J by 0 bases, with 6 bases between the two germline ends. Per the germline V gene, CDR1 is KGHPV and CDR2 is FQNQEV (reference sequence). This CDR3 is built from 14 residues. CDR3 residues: CASSLTISGNTLYF. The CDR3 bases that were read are TGTGCCAGCAGTCTCACAATTTCTGGAAATACGCTCTAT.